These 5 T cell receptor beta chains were all obtained from the same sample, sequenced in a study of blood T cell repertoires in COVID-19. Libraries were prepared by immunoSEQ multiplex PCR; TCRdb keeps only in-frame clonotypes and omits some of them. Here the sample spans around 93,000 clones, over 80% being singletons. Sequencing was performed on peripheral blood. The source is a man at least 80 years old with acute or convalescent COVID-19.

This chain connects TRBV30 to TRBJ2-1; D is ambiguous. V lost 1 base, J lost 9 bases, and 7 bases lay in between. CDR1 and CDR2 from the germline V gene are GTSNPN and SVGIG (reference sequence). CDR3 size: 11 residues. The CDR3 is CAWSESGEQFF. The CDR3 coding sequence is TGTGCCTGGAGTGAGAGTGGTGAGCAGTTCTTC.

A single count supports this clone. This chain joins TRBV19 and TRBJ1-1; TRBD1 agrees at 7 bases. J lost 5 bases, V lost 5 bases, and 11 bases had no gene match. The CDR3 is 15 residues long. The germline gives CDR1 LNHDA, CDR2 SQIVND (reference sequence). CDR3 sequence: CASSPDRRLSTEAFF. CDR3 bases: TGTGCCAGTAGTCCGGACAGGAGGTTGAGTACTGAAGCTTTCTTT.

The chain joins TRBV20-1 to TRBJ1-2; possibly TRBD1 for D (6 bases). With 3 bases removed from V and 2 bases from J, the gap between germline ends came to 19 bases. The CDR3 consists of 16 residues. CDR1 and CDR2 from the germline V gene are DFQATT and SNEGSKA (reference sequence). Here the CDR3 reads CSASDGVDRSNYGYTF. The CDR3 DNA reads as TGCAGTGCTAGTGACGGGGTCGACAGGTCGAACTATGGCTACACCTTC.

This clone was recorded once. The rearrangement joins TRBV19 to TRBJ1-1; D perhaps matches TRBD1 (5 bases). Deletions cut 4 bases from V and 0 bases from J, with 15 bases between. This CDR3 comprises 16 residues. Germline V gene lookup returns CDR1 LNHDA and CDR2 SQIVND (reference sequence). The CDR3 loop reads CASSKLMQGMNTEAFF. CDR3 DNA sequence: TGTGCCAGTAGTAAATTGATGCAGGGAATGAACACTGAAGCTTTCTTT.

This chain links TRBV5-1 with TRBJ1-2; 8 bases match TRBD1. The CDR3 contains 13 residues. Looked up from germline, CDR1 is SGHRS and CDR2 is YFSETQ. Trimming removed 0 bases from V and 10 bases from J; junction bases left unmatched: 5. The CDR3 region has the DNA TGCGCCAGCAGCTTGGAAGGGACAGGAGTCTACACCTTC. Its protein product is CASSLEGTGVYTF.